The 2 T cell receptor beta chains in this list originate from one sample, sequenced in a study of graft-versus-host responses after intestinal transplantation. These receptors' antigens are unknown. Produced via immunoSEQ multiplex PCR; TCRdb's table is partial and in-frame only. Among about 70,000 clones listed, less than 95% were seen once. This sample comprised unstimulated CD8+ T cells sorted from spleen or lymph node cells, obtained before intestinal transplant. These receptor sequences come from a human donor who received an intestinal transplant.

The CDR3 coding sequence is TGTGCCAGCAGCTTAACAGGAGGCGGTAACACTGAAGCTTTCTTT. This encodes CASSLTGGGNTEAFF. The chain carries TRBV7-3 and TRBJ1-1; D gene unclear. CDR3 size: 15 residues. Trimming cost V 0 bases and J 2 bases, with 10 bases left between them. Germline V CDR1 and CDR2: SGHTA, FQGTGA.

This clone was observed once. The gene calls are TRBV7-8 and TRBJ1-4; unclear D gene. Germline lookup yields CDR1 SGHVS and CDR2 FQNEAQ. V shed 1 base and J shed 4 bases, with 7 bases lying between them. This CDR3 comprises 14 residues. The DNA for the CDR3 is TGTGCCAGCAGCTTAGTAGCAGATAATGAAAAACTGTTTTTT. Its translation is CASSLVADNEKLFF.